Below, 16 T cell receptor beta chains from the same sample are listed, as sequenced in a study of blood T cell repertoires in COVID-19. Sequencing was performed with immunoSEQ multiplex PCR; in TCRdb, only in-frame clones are kept and a portion is missing. The sample shows 95,000 to 150,000 clones, over 75% of them seen only once. The sample taken for sequencing was peripheral blood. The origin of the receptors is a man in his 60s with active or convalescent COVID-19.

The chain uses TRBV19 and TRBJ2-2, with D possibly matching TRBD1 (5 bases). The V gene's germline CDR1 is LNHDA and CDR2 SQIVND (reference sequence). Trimming removed 3 bases at V and 13 bases at J, with 12 bases between. This CDR3 is 12 amino acids long. The CDR3 reads CASSILQGPLFF. The CDR3 DNA reads as TGTGCCAGTAGTATCCTTCAGGGCCCGCTGTTTTTT.

The chain is built from TRBV3-1 (or the pseudogene TRBV3-2) and TRBJ1-5, with 7 bases matching TRBD1. The CDR3 extends over 15 amino acids. The V gene's germline CDR1 is LGHDT and CDR2 YNNKEL (reference sequence). V shed 4 bases, J shed 5 bases, and the junction held 8 bases outside the gene matches. CDR3 in DNA: TGTGCCAGCAGCCCAGGACAGGCGGGATATCAGCCCCAGCATTTT. Protein product: CASSPGQAGYQPQHF.

The chain recombines TRBV30 with TRBJ2-2; TRBD2 matches at 14 bases. This CDR3 comprises 16 residues. CDR1 and CDR2 (germline): GTSNPN, SVGIG (reference sequence). V shed 0 bases and J 7 bases; nucleotides not matched to a gene: 4. CDR3 sequence (DNA): TGTGCCTGGAGTGTAGGACTAGCGGGAGGCGGCGGGGAGCTGTTTTTT. Protein product: CAWSVGLAGGGGELFF.

This chain joins TRBV21-1 and TRBJ1-5. TRBV21-1 is deemed a pseudogene. CDR3 length: 17 amino acids. CDR3 sequence (DNA): TGTGCCAGCAGCAAAGTAGATTCGGGTTGGCGCAATCAGCCCCAGCATTTT. It translates to CASSKVDSGWRNQPQHF.

A few counts support this clone. This rearrangement joins TRBV7-9 to TRBJ1-1; no clear D gene. V gave up 2 bases and J gave up 6 bases, with 10 bases separating them. The CDR3 covers 13 residues. Germline-derived CDR1 and CDR2 are SEHNR and FQNEAQ (reference sequence). CDR3: CASSLLEAPEAFF. CDR3 in DNA: TGTGCCAGCAGCTTACTGGAGGCGCCTGAAGCTTTCTTT.

V is TRBV11-3 and J is TRBJ2-3, with D perhaps TRBD1 (5 bases). This CDR3 has 14 residues. Germline V lookup: CDR1 SGHNT, CDR2 YENEEA. Trimming removed 1 base from V and 0 bases from J, with 5 bases in between. DNA of the CDR3: TGTGCCAGCAGCTTAGGGGGCAGCACAGATACGCAGTATTTT. Protein: CASSLGGSTDTQYF.

The CDR3 DNA follows: TGTGCCATCAGTGAGTCGGCATCGGGAGGGCGGGGAGAGACCCAGTACTTC. Protein: CAISESASGGRGETQYF. The genes are TRBV10-3 and TRBJ2-5; 8 bases are a match to TRBD2. This CDR3 is 17 amino acids long. Germline V gene data show CDR1 as ENHRY and CDR2 as SYGVKD. After removal of 0 bases from V and 4 bases from J, the junction contained 10 bases not matched to a gene.

The V gene is TRBV9, the J gene TRBJ2-2; D perhaps matches TRBD2 (6 bases). Germline V gives CDR1 SGDLS, CDR2 YYNGEE. CDR3 length equals 17 residues. The V and J ends lost 3 bases and 2 bases respectively, with 17 bases between them. CDR3 residues: CASSGDAGTLNTGELFF. CDR3 in DNA: TGTGCCAGCAGCGGAGACGCCGGGACTCTTAACACCGGGGAGCTGTTTTTT.

The chain uses TRBV27 and TRBJ1-5; 10 nucleotides line up with TRBD1. Germline CDR1 MNHEY, CDR2 SMNVEV (reference sequence). V gave up 0 bases and J gave up 3 bases; unmatched junction bases: 5. The CDR3 totals 17 residues. CDR3 loop: CASSLSGGQGPNQPQHF. The CDR3 bases are TGTGCCAGCAGTTTATCGGGGGGACAGGGGCCCAATCAGCCCCAGCATTTT.

CDR3 in DNA: TGCAGCGTTCTTCTATATGCCGATCCTAGCCACCAAGAGACCCAGTACTTC. It encodes CSVLLYADPSHQETQYF. The rearrangement uses TRBV29-1 and TRBJ2-5; D possibly corresponds to TRBD2 (5 bases). Per the germline V gene, CDR1 is SQVTM and CDR2 is ANQGSEA. The CDR3 sequence is 17 residues long. V dropped 5 bases and J dropped 0 bases, with 22 bases sitting between them.

The chain has TRBV1 and TRBJ2-5; the table gives TRBD2 as D, unverified against the DNA. TRBV1 is flagged as a pseudogene. The CDR3 length is 16 residues. The CDR3 protein is CTSSPPPSGSLETQYF. As DNA, the CDR3 is TGCACCAGCAGTCCCCCCCCTAGCGGGAGTCTGGAGACCCAGTACTTC.

The chain has TRBV19 and TRBJ2-7, with D tentatively TRBD1 (6 bases). Trimming pared 5 bases from V and 0 bases from J, leaving 11 bases between. This CDR3 spans 14 amino acids. The germline V gene encodes CDR1 LNHDA and CDR2 SQIVND (reference sequence). CDR3 DNA sequence: TGTGCCAGTAGTGCGGACAGCAGCTCCTACGAGCAGTACTTC. It yields the protein CASSADSSSYEQYF.

The chain is built from TRBV14 and TRBJ1-2, with TRBD1 matching 9 bases. This CDR3 region has 14 residues. V lost 1 base to trimming and J lost 8 bases; unmatched junction nucleotides: 5. The germline V gene encodes CDR1 SGHDN and CDR2 FVKESK. CDR3 DNA sequence: TGTGCCAGCAGCCAAGTCCGGACAGGGGAGGGCTACACCTTC. Its translation: CASSQVRTGEGYTF.

The chain employs TRBV9 and TRBJ1-4; D unresolved. The CDR3 sequence is 13 residues long. V lost 0 bases and J lost 5, with 5 bases in between. Germline-derived CDR1 and CDR2 are SGDLS and YYNGEE. The CDR3 DNA follows: TGTGCCAGCAGCGTAGATCTGAATGAAAAACTGTTTTTT. Encoded protein: CASSVDLNEKLFF.

This rearrangement joins TRBV6-1 to TRBJ2-7; D may be TRBD1 (7 bases). This CDR3 comprises 16 residues. Between the trimmed V and J ends, which lost 1 base and 3 bases, there was a span of 16 bases. CDR1 and CDR2 (germline): MNHNS, SASEGT. For the CDR3, the DNA is TGTGCCAGCAGTGAAGTGCAGGCAGGGGGGAACTACGAGCAGTACTTC. It encodes CASSEVQAGGNYEQYF.

The chain employs TRBV11-3 and TRBJ2-3; 11 nucleotides align to TRBD2. The J segment lost 2 bases and the V segment lost 5 bases, leaving 9 bases of the junction unmatched. The CDR3 spans 17 residues. Germline values: CDR1 SGHNT, CDR2 YENEEA. The CDR3 bases are TGTGCCAGCAGCCCAGGGACTAGCGGAGAGATCACAGATACGCAGTATTTT. Protein product: CASSPGTSGEITDTQYF.